This is a list of T cell receptor beta chains from one sample in a study of blood T cell repertoires in COVID-19. Method: immunoSEQ multiplex PCR; TCRdb's copy keeps in-frame clones and lacks some. In the table there are around 420,000 clones, roughly 88% of which are singletons. Sequenced input: PBMCs or T cells enriched from blood (not recorded which). These receptors originate from a woman in her forties with acute COVID-19. Both conserved end residues are part of each CDR3. The order of the fields is clone size, D gene, J gene, V gene, CDR3 DNA, CDR3 protein. A D gene is named only where the DNA matches it firmly. Clone size is stated in some rows and not others, as once, few, many or a class when expanded.

few,TRBD1,TRBJ1-3,TRBV5-5,TGTGCCAGCAGCTTCCGGACAGGTGCAATGGACACCATATATTTT,CASSFRTGAMDTIYF
-,TRBD1,TRBJ2-6,TRBV27,TGTGCCAGCAGTTTATTCGGGACAGGGGATCTCTCTGGGGCCAACGTCCTGACTTTC,CASSLFGTGDLSGANVLTF
-,TRBD2,TRBJ2-3,TRBV5-6,TGTGCCAGCAGGGGGACTACAGGCACAGATACGCAGTATTTT,CASRGTTGTDTQYF
-,-,TRBJ1-3,TRBV9,TGTGCCAGCAGCGTAGGTGGGGGGAACACCATATATTTT,CASSVGGGNTIYF
-,-,TRBJ1-1,TRBV5-1,TGCGCCAGCAGCGCACATACAGGTGACGACACTGAAGCTTTCTTT,CASSAHTGDDTEAFF
-,-,TRBJ1-1,TRBV6-5,TGTGCCAGCAATCTGGGGGCCTTGACTGAAGCTTTCTTT,CASNLGALTEAFF
once,TRBD2,TRBJ2-6,TRBV3-1/TRBV3-2,TGTGCCAGCAGCCTCGGACTAGCGGGGACTGGGGCCAACGTCCTGACTTTC,CASSLGLAGTGANVLTF
-,-,TRBJ2-7,TRBV6-5,TGTGCCAGCATGAGGGCGGACGAGCAGTACTTC,CASMRADEQYF
-,-,TRBJ2-7,TRBV23-1,TGCGCCAGCAGTCACCGCGGGACAGCCGGTTTCCGAGAGCAGTACTTC,CASSHRGTAGFREQYF
few,-,TRBJ1-5,TRBV2,TGTGCCAGCAGTGAACAGAATCAGCCCCAGCATTTT,CASSEQNQPQHF
-,-,TRBJ1-1,TRBV6-6,TGTGCCAGCAGTACGTACCGGGATACTAACACTGAAGCTTTCTTT,CASSTYRDTNTEAFF
-,-,TRBJ2-2,TRBV27,TGTGCCAGCAGTTCCCTAGACACCGGGGAGCTGTTTTTT,CASSSLDTGELFF
-,TRBD1,TRBJ2-2,TRBV27,TGTGCCAGCAGTCCACGACAGGGGGAGGGAGAGCTGTTTTTT,CASSPRQGEGELFF
-,-,TRBJ1-1,TRBV7-2,TGTGCCAGCCGCATAAGATGGGGGGTGAACACTGAAGCTTTCTTT,CASRIRWGVNTEAFF
-,TRBD1,TRBJ2-7,TRBV6-6,TGTGCCAGCAGTTACTCGGACAGGGGCCCTTACGAGCAGTACTTC,CASSYSDRGPYEQYF
-,-,TRBJ2-7,TRBV11-3,TGTGCCAGCAGCTTAGATCATTCCCACGAGCAGTACTTC,CASSLDHSHEQYF
once,-,TRBJ2-3,TRBV30,TGTGCCTGGAGTCAGGGTTTCACAGATACGCAGTATTTT,CAWSQGFTDTQYF
-,-,TRBJ1-5,TRBV4-1,TGCGCCAGCAGCCAAGTAGGCGGGCTGGGCAATCAGCCCCAGCATTTT,CASSQVGGLGNQPQHF
-,-,TRBJ2-3,TRBV3-1/TRBV3-2,TGTGCCAGCAGCGGGGGCGGAGATACGCAGTATTTT,CASSGGGDTQYF
-,TRBD2,TRBJ2-5,TRBV2,TGTGCCAGCAGTGAACGGGAGGGGGGGCTGGAGACCCAGTACTTC,CASSEREGGLETQYF
-,-,TRBJ2-1,TRBV7-9,TGTGCCAGCAGCTTAGCGGGGGGGCCCTACAATGAGCAGTTCTTC,CASSLAGGPYNEQFF
-,-,TRBJ1-2,TRBV29-1,TGCAGCGTGATCAACCGGGAGGGAGTAGGCTACACCTTC,CSVINREGVGYTF
-,TRBD1,TRBJ1-6,TRBV19,TGTGCCAGCCGGTTGGGACAGCCTAATTCACCCCTCCACTTT,CASRLGQPNSPLHF
-,TRBD1,TRBJ1-4,TRBV7-8,TGTGCCAGCAGCAGGGGACAGGATTTACAAAAACTGTTTTTT,CASSRGQDLQKLFF
-,-,TRBJ2-1,TRBV11-3,TGTGCCAGCAGCTTAGACCCTAGGTATGAGCAGTTCTTC,CASSLDPRYEQFF
-,TRBD1,TRBJ1-1,TRBV2,TGTGCCAGGGAGGGACAGGGGTCTGAAGCTTTCTTT,CAREGQGSEAFF
-,-,TRBJ1-1,TRBV27,TGTGCCAGCAGTTTATCACGAGGGTTGACAACTGAAGCTTTCTTT,CASSLSRGLTTEAFF
-,-,TRBJ1-1,TRBV9,TGTGCCAGCAGCGCAGGATGGCTCGGGGGGAACACTGAAGCTTTCTTT,CASSAGWLGGNTEAFF
-,TRBD1,TRBJ1-2,TRBV4-1,TGCGCCAGCAGCCTCCGGGACAGCAACTATGGCTACACCTTC,CASSLRDSNYGYTF
-,-,TRBJ2-5,TRBV30,TGTGCCTGGAGTGTATTCACCCAGGGGGGAGAGACCCAGTACTTC,CAWSVFTQGGETQYF
few,-,TRBJ1-1,TRBV7-9,TGTGCCAGCAGCCCAAAACAAGGGACACACCAGCCTGAAGCTTTCTTT,CASSPKQGTHQPEAFF
-,TRBD2,TRBJ2-5,TRBV6-5,TGTGCCAGCAGTTTTTCTAGCGGGGGGGCCATGGAGACCCAGTACTTC,CASSFSSGGAMETQYF
once,TRBD2,TRBJ2-1,TRBV10-3,TGTGCCACCGCCCGGAGACTAGCGGGGGGGGATAGCTCCTACAATGAGCAGTTCTTC,CATARRLAGGDSSYNEQFF
-,-,TRBJ1-2,TRBV9,TGTGCCAGCAGCCTTGGACTGATCTATGGCTACACCTTC,CASSLGLIYGYTF
-,-,TRBJ1-6,TRBV27,TGTGCCAGCAGTTATGCCGGGGGGCGGAGTAATTCACCCCTCCACTTT,CASSYAGGRSNSPLHF
-,-,TRBJ2-1,TRBV30,TGTGCCTGGAGTGCGGGACAAGACTACAATGAGCAGTTCTTC,CAWSAGQDYNEQFF
-,-,TRBJ2-5,TRBV19,TGTGCCAGTAGTATAGGGTCGCACAGCCAAGAGACCCAGTACTTC,CASSIGSHSQETQYF
-,TRBD2,TRBJ2-1,TRBV12-5,TGTGCTAGTGGTTCTCTAGCGGGGGGGAGCAATGAGCAGTTCTTC,CASGSLAGGSNEQFF
-,-,TRBJ1-1,TRBV18,TGTGCCAGCTCACCGGGCGTAGAGGGATGGACTGAAGCTTTCTTT,CASSPGVEGWTEAFF
once,TRBD1,TRBJ1-4,TRBV5-1,TGCGCCAGCAGTAACAGGGGGCGAGATGAAAAACTGTTTTTT,CASSNRGRDEKLFF
-,-,TRBJ1-1,TRBV4-2,TGTGCCAGCAGCCAAAACCCCGGACGGGGAACTGAAGCTTTCTTT,CASSQNPGRGTEAFF
-,-,TRBJ1-3,TRBV19,TGTGCCAGTAGTGGAACCGGGACACTCTCTGGAAACACCATATATTTT,CASSGTGTLSGNTIYF
-,-,TRBJ1-2,TRBV14,TGTGCCAGCAGCCAAGATTTAATTTTCTATGGCTACACCTTC,CASSQDLIFYGYTF
few,-,TRBJ1-2,TRBV12-3/TRBV12-4,TGTGCCAGCAGTGGACAGCGTGGCTACACCTTC,CASSGQRGYTF
once,TRBD1,TRBJ1-2,TRBV4-1,TGCGCCAGCAGCCAAGATCCAGGGGGGTTGGATGGCTACACCTTC,CASSQDPGGLDGYTF
-,TRBD1,TRBJ2-4,TRBV6-2/TRBV6-3,TGTGCCAGCAGTTACAGGGGGACAGGAAACATTCAGTACTTC,CASSYRGTGNIQYF
once,-,TRBJ1-4,TRBV5-4,TGTGCCAGCAGCATGGACCCGGGAGAGGATGAAAAACTGTTTTTT,CASSMDPGEDEKLFF
-,-,TRBJ1-1,TRBV2,TGTGCCAACCTTAGGGGGTCCACTGAAGCTTTCTTT,CANLRGSTEAFF
-,TRBD1,TRBJ1-3,TRBV6-5,TGTGCCAGCAGGGGGACAGGAGGAAGCACCATATATTTT,CASRGTGGSTIYF
-,-,TRBJ2-5,TRBV7-9,TGTGCCAGCAGCCCGGCGTCAGGGGACATAGAGACCCAGTACTTC,CASSPASGDIETQYF
-,-,TRBJ1-6,TRBV11-2,TGTGCCAGCAGCTTACGCGGCGGAGGATATTCACCCCTCCACTTT,CASSLRGGGYSPLHF
-,-,TRBJ2-2,TRBV2,TGTGCCAGCAGTGCTCGGGGGGGGGAGCTGTTTTTT,CASSARGGELFF
-,-,TRBJ1-5,TRBV2,TGTGCCAGCAGTGAAAACAGTCAGCCCCAGCATTTT,CASSENSQPQHF
-,TRBD2,TRBJ2-3,TRBV9,TGTGCCAGCAGCGAGGGCGGGGGGGCTATAACAGATACGCAGTATTTT,CASSEGGGAITDTQYF